The 31 T cell receptor beta chains in this list originate from one sample, sequenced in a study of shared clonotypes between healthy human individuals. The repertoire was sequenced with immunoSEQ multiplex PCR; TCRdb's copy has only in-frame clones and lacks some. The sample includes around 550,000 clones, almost 97% of them seen just once. Specimen: naive CD4+ T cells sorted from blood. Regarding subset: CD45RA+ positively selected. The receptors shown here come from a woman aged 25 to 45 in good health.

This chain joins TRBV5-5 and TRBJ1-2; D remains unclear. Germline CDR1 SGHKS, CDR2 YYEKEE (reference sequence). The V and J ends lost 0 bases and 7 bases respectively, with 10 bases between them. There are 13 residues in the CDR3. CDR3 nucleotide sequence: TGTGCCAGCAGCTTGGGATTAGGGTTTGGCTACACCTTC. It is translated as CASSLGLGFGYTF.

CDR3 nucleotides: TGTGCCATCAGGGAGGCCGGGGGAAACACCATATATTTT. It encodes CAIREAGGNTIYF. The rearrangement uses TRBV10-3 and TRBJ1-3; no definite D call. Trimming shortened V by 6 bases and J by 4 bases, and 10 bases separated the two germline ends. The CDR3 has 13 residues. The germline CDR1 and CDR2 sequences are ENHRY and SYGVKD.

The chain has TRBV4-1 and TRBJ2-1; TRBD2 agrees at 9 bases. The CDR3 is made up of 17 amino acids. CDR1 and CDR2 (germline): MGHRA, YSYEKL. Losses at the gene ends were 0 bases for V and 7 bases for J; bases not matched to a gene: 10. The CDR3 sequence is CASSQEIIGLAMNEQFF. CDR3 nucleotide sequence: TGCGCCAGCAGCCAAGAAATAATCGGACTAGCGATGAATGAGCAGTTCTTC.

The chain has TRBV5-4 and TRBJ1-1; possibly TRBD1 for D (5 bases). Trimming removed 0 bases at V and 8 bases at J, with 14 bases between. Germline V gene lookup returns CDR1 SGHNT and CDR2 YYREEE (reference sequence). The CDR3 length is 14 residues. The CDR3 here is CASSLGGMGTEAFF. CDR3 DNA: TGTGCCAGCAGCTTGGGGGGGATGGGGACCGAAGCTTTCTTT.

J is TRBJ2-7 and V is TRBV28, with 8 bases identical to TRBD1. The CDR3 loop spans 15 amino acids. The J segment lost 3 bases and the V segment lost 7 bases, leaving 11 bases of the junction unmatched. The V gene's germline CDR1 is MDHEN and CDR2 SYDVKM. Here the CDR3 reads CASTLDRGLVYEQYF. The CDR3 DNA sequence: TGTGCCAGCACCCTTGACAGGGGCCTGGTCTACGAGCAGTACTTC. Using reference TRBV28 and TRBJ2-7 for the parts outside the CDR3, the full variable domain is DVKVTQSSRYLVKRTGEKVFLECVQDMDHENMFWYRQDPGLGLRLIYFSYDVKMKEKGDIPEGYSVSREKKERFSLILESASTNQTSMYLCASTLDRGLVYEQYFGPGTRLTVT.

This rearrangement joins TRBV6-1 to TRBJ2-1; D is undetermined. V lost 6 bases and J lost 8, with 8 bases in between. CDR1 and CDR2 from the germline V gene are MNHNS and SASEGT. The CDR3 loop spans 11 amino acids. The CDR3 is CASSADHEQFF. The CDR3 bases are TGTGCCAGCAGCGCGGACCATGAGCAGTTCTTC.

This chain connects TRBV15 to TRBJ2-1; D remains ambiguous. CDR3 length equals 13 residues. V lost 0 bases and J 15 bases, leaving 15 bases between the germline ends. CDR1 LNHNV and CDR2 YYDKDF come from the germline V gene (reference sequence). This CDR3 reads CATSRDPTLLPFF. For the CDR3, the DNA is TGTGCCACCAGCAGAGATCCCACCCTCCTCCCGTTCTTC.

This chain connects TRBV7-3 to TRBJ2-7; 7 nucleotides align to TRBD1. Germline CDR1 reads SGHTA; CDR2 reads FQGTGA. J gave up 5 bases and V 5 bases, and 12 bases lay outside the gene matches. The CDR3 contains 15 residues. In nucleotides, the CDR3 is TGTGCCAGCAGCCATGCCGAGACAGGGATCCACGAGCAGTACTTC. Its protein product is CASSHAETGIHEQYF.

The chain carries TRBV5-1 and TRBJ2-7; the match to TRBD1 covers 9 bases. The CDR3 totals 17 residues. V shed 7 bases, J shed 6 bases, and the junction held 20 bases outside the gene matches. The germline V gene encodes CDR1 SGHRS and CDR2 YFSETQ. Here the CDR3 reads CASAPIPTGTGPGEQYF. CDR3 DNA: TGCGCCAGCGCCCCAATTCCCACCGGGACAGGGCCGGGCGAGCAGTACTTC. The complete variable domain, with remaining parts taken from reference TRBV5-1 and TRBJ2-7, reads KAGVTQTPRYLIKTRGQQVTLSCSPISGHRSVSWYQQTPGQGLQFLFEYFSETQRNKGNFPGRFSGRQFSNSRSEMNVSTLELGDSALYLCASAPIPTGTGPGEQYFGPGTRLTVT.

The V call is TRBV19, the J call TRBJ2-7, with TRBD2 identical over 10 bases. The CDR3 sequence is 14 residues long. J lost 6 bases, V lost 10 bases, and 12 bases had no gene match. CDR1 and CDR2 from the germline V gene are LNHDA and SQIVND (reference sequence). Written as DNA, the CDR3 is TGTGCCACCTCCCGGGCTAGCGGGAGTCGCGAGCAGTACTTC. Protein product: CATSRASGSREQYF.

The chain is built from TRBV6-1 and TRBJ2-7, with TRBD1 matching 10 bases. The J segment lost 5 bases and the V segment lost 5 bases, leaving 9 bases of the junction unmatched. Germline V gives CDR1 MNHNS, CDR2 SASEGT. There are 15 residues in the CDR3. CDR3 sequence: CASSKGQGNVDEQYF. The CDR3 coding sequence is TGTGCCAGCAGTAAGGGACAGGGGAATGTTGACGAGCAGTACTTC.

This clone showed up just once. V usage is TRBV19 and J usage is TRBJ2-1, with D perhaps TRBD1 (5 bases). CDR1 is LNHDA, CDR2 SQIVND, per germline (reference sequence). Deletions cut 3 bases from V and 7 bases from J, with 16 bases between. The CDR3 sequence is 15 residues long. CDR3 amino acids: CASSMGAGNRNEQFF. Here the CDR3 DNA reads TGTGCCAGTAGTATGGGTGCAGGGAATAGAAATGAGCAGTTCTTC. The variable domain in full, with the rest retrieved from reference TRBV19 and TRBJ2-1, is DGGITQSPKYLFRKEGQNVTLSCEQNLNHDAMYWYRQDPGQGLRLIYYSQIVNDFQKGDIAEGYSVSREKKESFPLTVTSAQKNPTAFYLCASSMGAGNRNEQFFGPGTRLTVL.

The V call is TRBV27, the J call TRBJ2-5, with D possibly TRBD2 on 6 matching bases. There are 14 residues in the CDR3. CDR1 and CDR2 (germline): MNHEY, SMNVEV (reference sequence). The V and J ends lost 6 bases and 3 bases respectively, with 14 bases between them. The DNA for the CDR3 is TGTGCCAGCAGATCCTGGTCGGGGGAAGAGACCCAGTACTTC. Its protein product is CASRSWSGEETQYF.

The rearrangement links TRBV5-1 to TRBJ1-1; D unresolved. This CDR3 is built from 17 residues. V was pared by 0 bases and J by 0 bases, with 15 bases between. Germline V lookup: CDR1 SGHRS, CDR2 YFSETQ. The CDR3 DNA sequence: TGCGCCAGCAGCTTGGCCGGTACCGGGGTTTTGAACACTGAAGCTTTCTTT. This gives the protein CASSLAGTGVLNTEAFF.

The chain recombines TRBV5-1 with TRBJ2-6; D ambiguous. This CDR3 comprises 16 residues. Per the germline V gene, CDR1 is SGHRS and CDR2 is YFSETQ. Trimming removed 1 base from V and 0 bases from J, with 8 bases in between. This chain's CDR3 is CASSLTVSSGANVLTF. The CDR3 region has the DNA TGCGCCAGCAGCTTGACAGTATCCTCTGGGGCCAACGTCCTGACTTTC.

This sequence joins TRBV15 and TRBJ2-3; D might be TRBD2 (6 bases). CDR1 LNHNV and CDR2 YYDKDF come from the germline V gene (reference sequence). The CDR3 has 18 residues. V lost 0 bases, J lost 5 bases, and 21 bases lay in between. The CDR3 bases are TGTGCCACCAGCAGAGACCCCTCTGCGGGGTGGGGGAAAGATACGCAGTATTTT. This gives the protein CATSRDPSAGWGKDTQYF.

The chain uses TRBV28 and TRBJ2-7; possible D gene TRBD2, 6 bases. V was clipped by 2 bases and J by 0 bases, with 23 bases between them. CDR3 length equals 19 residues. In germline, CDR1 is MDHEN, CDR2 SYDVKM. In DNA, the CDR3 is TGTGCCAGCAGTTTAGCGCCGGGAGTTACCCTGGATACCTCCTACGAGCAGTACTTC. Translated, it gives CASSLAPGVTLDTSYEQYF.

J is TRBJ1-2 and V is TRBV28, with 7 bases lining up with TRBD1. CDR1 and CDR2 from the germline V gene are MDHEN and SYDVKM. This CDR3 region has 12 residues. The V and J ends lost 3 bases and 8 bases, in that order; junction bases with no gene match: 3. The CDR3 DNA follows: TGTGCCAGCAGTTTGCAGGGGGAGGGCTACACCTTC. It encodes CASSLQGEGYTF.

The chain combines TRBV9 with TRBJ2-3, with D possibly being TRBD2 (6 bases). Germline values: CDR1 SGDLS, CDR2 YYNGEE. V shed 0 bases and J shed 6 bases, with 11 bases lying between them. This CDR3 is 14 amino acids long. This CDR3 reads CASSVEPSVDTQYF. The CDR3 bases are TGTGCCAGCAGCGTAGAGCCTAGCGTGGATACGCAGTATTTT.

CDR3 sequence reads: CASSSGQGNEAFF. CDR3 bases: TGTGCCAGTAGTTCGGGACAGGGTAATGAAGCTTTCTTT. The V call is TRBV19, the J call TRBJ1-1, with 9 bases aligning to TRBD1. The CDR3 consists of 13 residues. Trimming removed 5 bases from V and 7 bases from J; junction bases left unmatched: 5. CDR1 and CDR2 from the germline V gene are LNHDA and SQIVND (reference sequence).

This chain links TRBV11-2 with TRBJ2-1; no clear D. This CDR3 is built from 12 residues. Germline assignment: CDR1 SGHAT and CDR2 FQNNGV. Between the trimmed V and J ends, which lost 3 bases and 6 bases, there was a span of 6 bases. DNA of the CDR3: TGTGCCAGCAGCTTGCTTGCCAATGAGCAGTTCTTC. It codes for CASSLLANEQFF.

In this sample, this clone turned up once. V usage is TRBV11-2 and J usage is TRBJ2-5, with 8 bases fitting TRBD1. The tail of the sequence fits TRBJ2-7 better, so the J call may be wrong. Germline CDR1 is SGHAT and CDR2 is FQNNGV. The CDR3 totals 13 residues. CDR3 nucleotides: TGTGCCAGCAGCTTTACAGGGGGGAACGAGCAGTACTTC. This sequence encodes CASSFTGGNEQYF.

This clone was counted once. The chain couples TRBV28 to TRBJ2-7, with TRBD2 matching over 10 bases. With V trimmed by 2 bases and J by 1 base, 11 bases remained unmatched. The CDR3 is made up of 18 amino acids. Germline CDR1 is MDHEN and CDR2 is SYDVKM. The CDR3 here is CASSLLAGVPRTSYEQYF. Here the CDR3 DNA reads TGTGCCAGCAGTTTACTAGCGGGAGTCCCCAGAACGTCCTACGAGCAGTACTTC.

The CDR3 here is CASSRPSDSYEQYF. CDR3 sequence (DNA): TGTGCCAGCAGTCGCCCTAGCGACTCCTACGAGCAGTACTTC. The gene calls are TRBV6-5 and TRBJ2-7; maybe TRBD2 (6 bases). Per the germline V gene, CDR1 is MNHEY and CDR2 is SVGAGI. The CDR3 covers 14 residues. V dropped 5 bases and J dropped 0 bases, with 11 bases sitting between them.

This clone occurred once. The chain recombines TRBV29-1 with TRBJ2-3; D is unresolved. V lost 3 bases to trimming and J lost 0 bases, with 7 bases between them. The CDR3 has 13 amino acids. Germline-derived CDR1 and CDR2 are SQVTM and ANQGSEA. Here the CDR3 DNA reads TGCAGCGTTGACCACCCCAGCACAGATACGCAGTATTTT. This gives the protein CSVDHPSTDTQYF.

Remarks on this clone: Other DNA sequences from this sample encode an identical CDR3 as well. V and J are TRBV5-1 and TRBJ2-7, with TRBD2 matching 8 bases. Germline V CDR1 and CDR2: SGHRS, YFSETQ. With 0 bases clipped from V and 5 bases from J, the junction kept 4 bases outside the gene matches. The CDR3 loop spans 14 amino acids. The CDR3 region is CASSLVVAGNEQYF. The CDR3, as DNA: TGCGCCAGCAGCTTGGTCGTAGCGGGAAACGAGCAGTACTTC.

As to this clone: The junction departs from the called germline gene at one end, perhaps through a read error. This sequence joins TRBV5-6 and TRBJ1-2, with D unclear. Germline lookup yields CDR1 SGHDT and CDR2 YYEEEE. The CDR3 covers 14 residues. The CDR3 loop is CASSLGTDLNGHTF. CDR3 sequence (DNA): TGTGCCAGCAGCTTGGGGACTGACCTTAATGGCCACACCTTC.

Comments on this clone: At the DNA level, this CDR3 is encoded by other sequences in the same sample as well. V is TRBV5-1 and J is TRBJ1-5; no definite D call. CDR1 is SGHRS and CDR2 is YFSETQ in the germline V gene. The CDR3 runs to 15 residues. Trimming pared 0 bases from V and 2 bases from J, leaving 9 bases between. This CDR3 reads CASSLEGVGNQPQHF. For the CDR3, the DNA is TGCGCCAGCAGCTTGGAAGGTGTGGGCAATCAGCCCCAGCATTTT. Full variable domain (rest looked up from reference TRBV5-1 and TRBJ1-5): KAGVTQTPRYLIKTRGQQVTLSCSPISGHRSVSWYQQTPGQGLQFLFEYFSETQRNKGNFPGRFSGRQFSNSRSEMNVSTLELGDSALYLCASSLEGVGNQPQHFGDGTRLSIL.

The rearrangement links TRBV15 to TRBJ2-2, with D perhaps TRBD1 (6 bases). V lost 1 base to trimming and J lost 1 base, with 13 bases between them. Germline values: CDR1 LNHNV, CDR2 YYDKDF (reference sequence). CDR3 length: 17 amino acids. DNA for the CDR3: TGTGCCACCAGCAGAGTACTGTACAGGGAGAACACCGGGGAGCTGTTTTTT. Its translation is CATSRVLYRENTGELFF.

The V and J genes are TRBV19 and TRBJ2-6; the match to TRBD1 covers 9 bases. The CDR3 is 15 amino acids. V was clipped by 5 bases and J by 4 bases; unmatched bases: 3. Germline V gene lookup returns CDR1 LNHDA and CDR2 SQIVND (reference sequence). This CDR3 is CASSLQGAGANVLTF. DNA for the CDR3: TGTGCCAGTAGTCTACAGGGGGCCGGGGCCAACGTCCTGACTTTC.

This clone was recorded once. This sequence joins TRBV4-2 and TRBJ2-3; the match to TRBD2 covers 14 bases. V was pared by 1 base and J by 7 bases, with 7 bases of the junction left unmatched. This CDR3 has 17 residues. Germline V gene data show CDR1 as LGHNA and CDR2 as YNFKEQ. CDR3 residues: CASSQARGTSGSHTQYF. The CDR3 DNA is TGTGCCAGCAGCCAAGCGAGAGGGACTAGCGGGAGTCATACGCAGTATTTT.